This is a list of T cell receptor beta chains from one sample in a study of control samples from healthy donors and cancer patients. TCRdb's copy holds only in-frame clones and misses some; the assay was immunoSEQ multiplex PCR. The sample shows approximately 190,000 clones, and about 2.2% sits with its ten largest clones. The sample was blood. The receptors derive from a woman in her twenties or thirties in good health. CDR3s leave out the opening cysteine and the closing phenylalanine or tryptophan.

v_gene	CDR3aa
TRBV20-1	SARELTEAF
TRBV5-1	ASRPRGTGSTDTQY
TRBV18	ASSTNSRSGTYNSPLH
TRBV5-6	ASSLTESGELF
TRBV5-6	ASSLARWGRGGYT
TRBV5-1	ASSLLSQGTGSEQY
TRBV12-3/TRBV12-4	ASSLITTDTQY
TRBV12-5	ASGLGSHNEQF
TRBV3-1/TRBV3-2	ASSQEAFMNTEAF
TRBV21-1	ASSKRPFQTLSVQRGRNYEQY
TRBV18	ASSPGQTSGYGYT
TRBV6-5	ASTGQGYNSPLH
TRBV14	ASSQDSVIGYT
TRBV11-2	ASSPTGGYEQY
TRBV7-6	ASSSQGVGSGEQY
TRBV28	ASSSPSSGPYNEQF
TRBV20-1	SARDTYGYT
TRBV3-1/TRBV3-2	ASSQSRAGANVLT
TRBV18	ASSLGQGNTGELF
TRBV6-6	ASNHSPSRPLH
TRBV5-5	ASSTSGGAGETQY
TRBV29-1	SVGQGARQPQH
TRBV28	ASSLTGHYGYT
TRBV6-6	ASSYPASTNYGYT
TRBV5-8	ASSFTLGASNSYEQY
TRBV12-3/TRBV12-4	ATKGRGNSPLH
TRBV6-2/TRBV6-3	ASSYLASGYNEQF
TRBV3-1/TRBV3-2	ASSHYGTGSTEAF
TRBV7-9	ASSGYGTGPTSAYGYT
TRBV4-1	ASSQEGTGVHGYT
TRBV3-1/TRBV3-2	ASSQKKPWNTEAF
TRBV5-4	ASRYGGYTEAF
TRBV11-2	ASSFTSGGEETQY
TRBV2	ASSGQKETQY
TRBV28	ASSSTGPPYEQY
TRBV4-1	ASSQESVSHQPQH
TRBV6-6	ATQDSRMTDTQY
TRBV4-2	ASSQDSGGIVKNIQY
TRBV13	ASSFLIIGGQPQH
TRBV19	ASSINWQETQY
TRBV2	ASSVDRGDTDTQY
TRBV5-1	ASSSSVSGNTIY
TRBV6-5	ASSTQGFHTDTQY
TRBV7-9	ASSPNPGQQETQY
TRBV5-1	ASSPVESAGQF
TRBV4-2	ASSPNKGVHSYNEQF
TRBV6-2/TRBV6-3	ASSYSLIQPQH
TRBV6-5	ASRNNRGGDGYT
TRBV3-1/TRBV3-2	ASNGGLPPY
TRBV10-1	ASSESASGGPDTQY
TRBV28	ASSPKQGNQETQY
TRBV7-2	ASSRRYSNQPQH
TRBV29-1	SAVGGTPLGYGYT
TRBV18	ASSHSEDYGYT
TRBV3-1/TRBV3-2	ASSPERGANVLT
TRBV7-2	ASSPRTGNQPQH
TRBV10-3	AIRGGTTNEKLF
TRBV9	ASSVGIRTDPYNEQF
TRBV27	ASSLWAVSNQPQH